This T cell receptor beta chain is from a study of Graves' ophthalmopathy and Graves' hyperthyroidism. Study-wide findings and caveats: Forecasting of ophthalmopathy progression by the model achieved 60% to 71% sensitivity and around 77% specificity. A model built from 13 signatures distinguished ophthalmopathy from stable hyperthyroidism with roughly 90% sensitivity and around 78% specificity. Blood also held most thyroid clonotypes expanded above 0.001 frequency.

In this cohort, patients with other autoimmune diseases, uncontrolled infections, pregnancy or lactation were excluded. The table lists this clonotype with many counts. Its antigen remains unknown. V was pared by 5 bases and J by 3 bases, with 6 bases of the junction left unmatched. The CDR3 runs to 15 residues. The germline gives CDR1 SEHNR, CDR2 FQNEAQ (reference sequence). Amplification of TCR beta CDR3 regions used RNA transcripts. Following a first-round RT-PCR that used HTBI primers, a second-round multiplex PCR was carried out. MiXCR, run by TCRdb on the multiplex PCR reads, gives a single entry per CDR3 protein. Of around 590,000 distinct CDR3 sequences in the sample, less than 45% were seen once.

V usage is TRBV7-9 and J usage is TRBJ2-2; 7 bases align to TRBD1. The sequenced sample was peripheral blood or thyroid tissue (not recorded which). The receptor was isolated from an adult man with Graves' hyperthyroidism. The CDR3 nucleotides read TGTGCCAGCAGCCATGGGACAGTAGACACCGGGGAGCTGTTTTTT. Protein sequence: CASSHGTVDTGELFF.